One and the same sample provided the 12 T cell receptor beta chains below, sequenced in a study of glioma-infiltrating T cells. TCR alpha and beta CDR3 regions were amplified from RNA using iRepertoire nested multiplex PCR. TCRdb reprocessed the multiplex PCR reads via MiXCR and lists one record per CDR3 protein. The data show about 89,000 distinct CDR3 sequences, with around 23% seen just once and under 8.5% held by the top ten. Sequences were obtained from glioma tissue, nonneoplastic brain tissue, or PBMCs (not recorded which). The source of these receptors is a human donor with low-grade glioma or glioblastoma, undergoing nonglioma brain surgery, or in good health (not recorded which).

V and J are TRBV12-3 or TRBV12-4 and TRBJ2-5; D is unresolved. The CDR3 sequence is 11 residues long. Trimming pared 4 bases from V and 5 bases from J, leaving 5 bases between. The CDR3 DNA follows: TGTGCCAGCAGTTCGTTCGAGACCCAGTACTTC. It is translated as CASSSFETQYF.

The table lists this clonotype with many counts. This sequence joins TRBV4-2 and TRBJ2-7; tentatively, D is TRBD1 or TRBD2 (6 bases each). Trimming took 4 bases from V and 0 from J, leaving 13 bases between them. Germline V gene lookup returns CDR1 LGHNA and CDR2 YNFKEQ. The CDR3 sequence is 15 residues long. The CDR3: CASSPMTGASYEQYF. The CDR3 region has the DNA TGTGCCAGCAGCCCCATGACGGGGGCCTCCTACGAGCAGTACTTC.

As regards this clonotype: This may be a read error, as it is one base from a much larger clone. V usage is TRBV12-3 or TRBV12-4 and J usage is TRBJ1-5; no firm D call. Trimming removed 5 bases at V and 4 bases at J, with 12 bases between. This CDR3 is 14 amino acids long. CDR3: CASSLKEGNQPQHF. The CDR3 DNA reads TGTGCCAGCAGTCTAAAGGAAGGAAATCAGCCCCAGCATTTT.

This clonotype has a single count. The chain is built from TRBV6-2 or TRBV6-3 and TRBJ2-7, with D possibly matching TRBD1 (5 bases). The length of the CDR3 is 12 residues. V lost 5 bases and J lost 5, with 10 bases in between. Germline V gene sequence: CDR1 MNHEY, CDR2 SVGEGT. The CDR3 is CASSAGFNEQYF. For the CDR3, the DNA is TGTGCCAGCAGTGCAGGGTTCAACGAGCAGTACTTC.

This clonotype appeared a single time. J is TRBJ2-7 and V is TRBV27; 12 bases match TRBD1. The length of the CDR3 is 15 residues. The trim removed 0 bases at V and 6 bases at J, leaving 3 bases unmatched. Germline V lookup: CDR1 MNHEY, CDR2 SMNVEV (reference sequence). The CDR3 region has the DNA TGTGCCAGCAGTTTATCTGGGACAGGGGGCAGCGAGCAGTACTTC. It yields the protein CASSLSGTGGSEQYF.

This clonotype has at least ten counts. The CDR3: CSAAPPIPNNEQFF. The CDR3 DNA sequence: TGCAGTGCTGCCCCCCCGATTCCGAACAATGAGCAGTTCTTC. This rearrangement joins TRBV20-1 to TRBJ2-1; D is ambiguous. The CDR3 runs to 14 residues. Germline V gene data show CDR1 as DFQATT and CDR2 as SNEGSKA (reference sequence). The germline V and J ends were trimmed by 5 bases and 5 bases, with 16 bases remaining between them.

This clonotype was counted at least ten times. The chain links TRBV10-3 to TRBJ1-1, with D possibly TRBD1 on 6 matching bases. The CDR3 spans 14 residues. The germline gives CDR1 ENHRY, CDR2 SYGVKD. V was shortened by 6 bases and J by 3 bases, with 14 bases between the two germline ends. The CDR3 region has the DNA TGTGCCATCAGCGAGCCGGGGGCGGACACTGAAGCTTTCTTT. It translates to CAISEPGADTEAFF.

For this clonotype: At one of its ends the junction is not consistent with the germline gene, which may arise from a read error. Here the CDR3 DNA reads TGTGCCAGCAGACGGACAACCATGAACACTGAAGTTTTCTTT. Its translation: CASRRTTMNTEVFF. J is TRBJ1-1 and V is TRBV6-6, with D maybe TRBD1 (5 bases). Germline CDR1 reads MNHNY; CDR2 reads SVGAGI (reference sequence). The CDR3 consists of 14 residues.

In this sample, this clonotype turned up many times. The CDR3 is CASSADRNSPLHF. Written as DNA, the CDR3 is TGTGCCAGCAGTGCAGACAGGAATTCACCCCTCCACTTT. The chain employs TRBV2 and TRBJ1-6, with a possible D match to TRBD1 (6 bases). With 4 bases removed from V and 7 bases from J, the gap between germline ends came to 8 bases. This CDR3 is built from 13 residues. Germline CDR1 and CDR2: SNHLY and FYNNEI.

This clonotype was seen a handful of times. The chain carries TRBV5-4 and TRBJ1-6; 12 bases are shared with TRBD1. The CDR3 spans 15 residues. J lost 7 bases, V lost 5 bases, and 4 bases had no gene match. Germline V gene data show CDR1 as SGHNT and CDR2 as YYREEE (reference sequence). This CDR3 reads CASSRGQGANSPLHF. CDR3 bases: TGTGCCAGCAGTCGGGGACAGGGGGCAAATTCACCCCTCCACTTT.

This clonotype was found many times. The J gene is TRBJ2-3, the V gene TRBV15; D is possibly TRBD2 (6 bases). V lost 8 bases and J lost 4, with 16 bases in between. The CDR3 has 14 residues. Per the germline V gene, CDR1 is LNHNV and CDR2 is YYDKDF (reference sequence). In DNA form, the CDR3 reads TGTGCCACCGGCGGGCGGGGACGGGCAGATACGCAGTATTTT. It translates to CATGGRGRADTQYF.

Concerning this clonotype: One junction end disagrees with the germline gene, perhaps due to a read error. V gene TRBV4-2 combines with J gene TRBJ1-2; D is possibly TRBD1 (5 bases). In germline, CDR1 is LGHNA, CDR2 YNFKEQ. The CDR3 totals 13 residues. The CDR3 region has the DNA TGTGCCAGCAGCCGGGGGAGAGCATATGTCTACACCTTC. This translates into CASSRGRAYVYTF.